This T cell receptor beta chain is from a study of type 1 regulatory T cells. The overall study: T-allo10 is a Tr1-enriched, alloantigen-specific CD4 T cell product made in vitro.

TCRdb reprocessed the reads via MiXCR and lists one record per CDR3 protein. The sample shows 2,000 to 2,500 distinct CDR3 sequences, roughly 7% of them seen only once. V was shortened by 3 bases and J by 0 bases, with 2 bases between the two germline ends. CDR1 DFQATT and CDR2 SNEGSKA come from the germline V gene (reference sequence). This CDR3 contains 11 residues. In its sample, this clonotype ranks as medium-sized. The chain combines TRBV20-1 with TRBJ2-5; D uncertain. Sequenced input: CD4+ T cells, either the whole sample or a sorted fraction (not recorded which). The receptor comes from a human donor in good health. CDR3 sequence reads: CSARDQETQYF. Written as DNA, the CDR3 is TGCAGTGCTAGGGACCAAGAGACCCAGTACTTC.